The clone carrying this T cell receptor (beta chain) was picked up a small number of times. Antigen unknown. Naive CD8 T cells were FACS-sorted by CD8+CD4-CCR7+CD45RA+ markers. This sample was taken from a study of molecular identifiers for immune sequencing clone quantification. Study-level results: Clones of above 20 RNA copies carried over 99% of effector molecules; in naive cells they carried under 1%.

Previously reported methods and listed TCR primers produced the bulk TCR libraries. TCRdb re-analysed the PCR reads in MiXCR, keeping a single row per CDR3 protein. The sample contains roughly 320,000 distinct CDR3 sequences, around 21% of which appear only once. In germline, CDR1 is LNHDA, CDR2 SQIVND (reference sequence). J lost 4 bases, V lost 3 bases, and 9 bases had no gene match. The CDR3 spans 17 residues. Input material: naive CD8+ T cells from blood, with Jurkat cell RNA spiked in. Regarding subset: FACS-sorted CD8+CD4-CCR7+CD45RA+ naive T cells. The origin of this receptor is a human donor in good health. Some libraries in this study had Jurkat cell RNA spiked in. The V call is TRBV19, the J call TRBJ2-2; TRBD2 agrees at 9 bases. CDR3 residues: CASSILAGGPSTGELFF. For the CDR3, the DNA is TGTGCCAGTAGTATCTTGGCGGGAGGGCCAAGCACCGGGGAGCTGTTTTTT.